Presented here are 26 T cell receptor beta chains from one specimen sequenced in a study of T cell changes during pregnancy in multiple sclerosis. The repertoire was sequenced with immunoSEQ multiplex PCR; TCRdb's copy has only in-frame clones and lacks some. Of tens of thousands of clones in the sample, about 90% are singletons; the top ten hold approximately 1.5%. This material consisted of peripheral blood, taken in the third trimester of pregnancy. Every receptor here comes from a female donor in good health, enrolled as a control in a pregnancy study.

This chain uses TRBV6-5 with TRBJ2-5; 7 bases are shared with TRBD1. Looked up from germline, CDR1 is MNHEY and CDR2 is SVGAGI. V dropped 2 bases and J dropped 0; count of bases not matched to a gene: 6. This CDR3 has 16 amino acids. DNA for the CDR3: TGTGCCAGCAGTTACGCGATAACAGGGGACCAAGAGACCCAGTACTTC. Protein sequence: CASSYAITGDQETQYF.

This chain connects TRBV28 to TRBJ1-1, with 10 bases that match TRBD1. Germline CDR1 reads MDHEN; CDR2 reads SYDVKM. Trimming cost V 8 bases and J 4 bases; bases outside gene matches: 7. The CDR3 contains 14 residues. DNA of the CDR3: TGTGCCAGCTTGCCCGGGACAGGGGCCACTGAAGCTTTCTTT. Amino acid sequence: CASLPGTGATEAFF.

This rearrangement joins TRBV29-1 to TRBJ1-5; D gene ambiguous. The V end was cut by 4 bases, the J end by 2 bases, with 6 bases between. This CDR3 spans 12 amino acids. Per the germline V gene, CDR1 is SQVTM and CDR2 is ANQGSEA. The CDR3: CSVVEGNQPQHF. CDR3 DNA: TGCAGCGTTGTTGAGGGCAATCAGCCCCAGCATTTT.

The CDR3: CASSEGLNQPQHF. CDR3 bases: TGTGCCAGCAGTGAGGGGCTAAATCAGCCCCAGCATTTT. The chain joins TRBV6-4 to TRBJ1-5; possibly TRBD1 for D (5 bases). V dropped 3 bases and J dropped 4 bases, with 7 bases sitting between them. Germline V lookup: CDR1 MRHNA, CDR2 SNTAGT. The CDR3 loop spans 13 amino acids.

This clone occurred a few times. The rearrangement uses TRBV7-6 and TRBJ2-5, with D maybe TRBD2 (6 bases). There are 13 residues in the CDR3. Per germline, CDR1 SGHVS and CDR2 FNYEAQ. Trimming stripped 1 base from V and 5 bases from J, with 8 bases between. CDR3 in amino acids: CASSLGEAETQYF. CDR3 bases: TGTGCCAGCAGCTTAGGGGAGGCGGAGACCCAGTACTTC.

DNA of the CDR3: TGCGCCAGCAGTCCGACAGACTCCTACGAGCAGTACTTC. It is translated as CASSPTDSYEQYF. This chain joins TRBV4-3 and TRBJ2-7, with D tentatively TRBD1 (5 bases). The CDR3 has 13 amino acids. Germline V gene lookup returns CDR1 LGHNA and CDR2 YSLEER. Trimming took off 6 bases at V and 0 bases at J, with 9 bases between the two ends.

The chain couples TRBV7-9 to TRBJ2-4; the match to TRBD2 covers 11 bases. The ends lost 5 bases at V and 0 bases at J; junction bases unmatched: 6. The CDR3 is made up of 17 amino acids. CDR1 is SEHNR, CDR2 FQNEAQ, per germline (reference sequence). The chain's CDR3 is CASSSLGTSGAKNIQYF. CDR3 nucleotide sequence: TGTGCCAGCAGCAGCCTAGGGACTAGCGGAGCCAAAAACATTCAGTACTTC.

This chain links TRBV4-3 with TRBJ1-2, with D maybe TRBD1 (6 bases). This CDR3 contains 13 residues. Germline loops: CDR1 LGHNA, CDR2 YSLEER. V lost 4 bases to trimming and J lost 3 bases, with 9 bases between them. The CDR3 region is CASSPRGDYGYTF. In DNA form, the CDR3 reads TGCGCCAGCAGCCCCAGGGGAGACTATGGCTACACCTTC.

The chain uses TRBV9 and TRBJ2-7, with 9 bases aligning to TRBD1. The V and J ends lost 4 bases and 7 bases, in that order; junction bases with no gene match: 18. The CDR3 runs to 17 residues. The germline V gene has CDR1 SGDLS and CDR2 YYNGEE. For the CDR3, the DNA is TGTGCCAGCAGCCCCTACGGAAGGGGACAGGGAGGGTGGGAGCAGTACTTC. Amino acid sequence: CASSPYGRGQGGWEQYF.

With respect to this clone: This may come from a read error, since a much larger clone is one base off. The V call is TRBV5-6, the J call TRBJ1-1, with 10 bases lining up with TRBD1. Losses at the gene ends were 4 bases for V and 6 bases for J; bases not matched to a gene: 6. Germline-derived CDR1 and CDR2 are SGHDT and YYEEEE. The CDR3 sequence is 14 residues long. The CDR3 reads CASSAWTGGAEAFF. CDR3 DNA sequence: TGTGCCAGCAGCGCCTGGACAGGGGGGGCTGAAGCTTTCTTT.

The CDR3 protein is CASSLKGGQGILQPQHF. Written as DNA, the CDR3 is TGTGCCAGCAGTTTAAAGGGGGGACAGGGGATTCTTCAGCCCCAGCATTTT. The rearrangement joins TRBV28 to TRBJ1-5; the match to TRBD1 covers 10 bases. Germline CDR1 and CDR2: MDHEN and SYDVKM. The CDR3 sequence is 17 residues long. Germline trimming cut 2 bases from V and 6 bases from J; bases unmatched to any gene: 10.

This clone occurred a few times. The chain employs TRBV7-2 and TRBJ1-1, with D tentatively TRBD1 (5 bases). Germline CDR1 is SGHTA and CDR2 is FQGNSA. Trimming pared 7 bases from V and 10 bases from J, leaving 19 bases between. CDR3 size: 13 residues. CDR3 loop: CASTLDSLSRAFF. The CDR3 DNA follows: TGTGCCAGCACTCTAGACAGTCTCTCTAGAGCTTTCTTT.

The count of this clone is one. The chain joins TRBV6-1 to TRBJ2-7, with 7 bases fitting TRBD2. Losses at the gene ends were 6 bases for V and 3 bases for J; bases not matched to a gene: 5. CDR1 MNHNS and CDR2 SASEGT come from the germline V gene. This CDR3 region has 13 residues. Here the CDR3 DNA reads TGTGCCAGCAGCACGGGGGGTCTCTACGAGCAGTACTTC. Amino acids: CASSTGGLYEQYF.

V is TRBV5-1 and J is TRBJ1-4; tentative D call: TRBD1 (5 bases). The V and J ends lost 5 bases and 5 bases respectively, with 16 bases between them. The V gene's germline CDR1 is SGHRS and CDR2 YFSETQ. The CDR3 is made up of 15 amino acids. The CDR3 region is CASSLEGRENEKLFF. CDR3 bases: TGCGCCAGCAGTTTAGAGGGACGGGAGAATGAAAAACTGTTTTTT.

CDR3 sequence (DNA): TGTGCCAGCAGTGAAAGGGACAGGTCCTACGAGCAGTACTTC. It codes for CASSERDRSYEQYF. The chain links TRBV6-1 to TRBJ2-7; 8 bases match TRBD1. CDR3 length equals 14 residues. V was clipped by 2 bases and J by 1 base; unmatched bases: 1. Germline lookup yields CDR1 MNHNS and CDR2 SASEGT.

This clone has just a few counts. This rearrangement joins TRBV7-2 to TRBJ2-7, with a possible D match to TRBD1 (5 bases). Germline V gene data show CDR1 as SGHTA and CDR2 as FQGNSA. The CDR3 spans 14 residues. V was shortened by 0 bases and J by 6 bases, with 12 bases between the two germline ends. Written as DNA, the CDR3 is TGTGCCAGCAGCTTAGCATCCCAGGGATTCGAGCAGTACTTC. Its protein product is CASSLASQGFEQYF.

The gene calls are TRBV9 and TRBJ2-7; TRBD1 matches 9 bases. The ends lost 4 bases at V and 4 bases at J; junction bases unmatched: 6. CDR1 and CDR2 (germline): SGDLS, YYNGEE. The CDR3 is 14 residues long. The CDR3 spells CASSYEGQGYEQYF. CDR3 nucleotides: TGTGCCAGCAGCTATGAGGGACAGGGATACGAGCAGTACTTC.

This chain connects TRBV5-5 to TRBJ2-1; the D gene is possibly TRBD1 (7 bases). Germline CDR1 and CDR2: SGHKS and YYEKEE (reference sequence). V gave up 0 bases and J gave up 2 bases, with 9 bases separating them. This CDR3 spans 15 amino acids. CDR3 nucleotides: TGTGCCAGCAGCTTGGGCAGGGGGGCCTACAATGAGCAGTTCTTC. This gives the protein CASSLGRGAYNEQFF. The full variable domain, in which reference TRBV5-5 and TRBJ2-1 provide the parts outside the CDR3, is DAGVTQSPTHLIKTRGQQVTLRCSPISGHKSVSWYQQVLGQGPQFIFQYYEKEERGRGNFPDRFSARQFPNYSSELNVNALLLGDSALYLCASSLGRGAYNEQFFGPGTRLTVL.

The chain has TRBV5-4 and TRBJ1-2, with 7 bases that match TRBD1. The CDR3 is 15 amino acids. Germline trimming cut 2 bases from V and 7 bases from J; bases unmatched to any gene: 11. Germline loops: CDR1 SGHNT, CDR2 YYREEE (reference sequence). The CDR3 DNA follows: TGTGCCAGCAGCTTTCTCCTGGGGACAGAGGGTGGCTACACCTTC. Its translation is CASSFLLGTEGGYTF.

This clone was recorded once. V and J are TRBV5-4 and TRBJ1-1, with unresolved D. V lost 0 bases to trimming and J lost 1 base, with 7 bases between them. CDR3 length equals 14 residues. Germline values: CDR1 SGHNT, CDR2 YYREEE (reference sequence). This chain's CDR3 is CASSLGSGNTEAFF. The CDR3 nucleotides read TGTGCCAGCAGCTTGGGATCAGGGAACACTGAAGCTTTCTTT.

In nucleotides, the CDR3 is TGCGCCAGCAGCCAACTGGGACAGGTGAACACTGAAGCTTTCTTT. The encoded protein is CASSQLGQVNTEAFF. V and J are TRBV4-1 and TRBJ1-1; 8 nucleotides agree with TRBD1. The CDR3 totals 15 residues. The germline V gene encodes CDR1 MGHRA and CDR2 YSYEKL. With 2 bases clipped from V and 0 bases from J, the junction kept 2 bases outside the gene matches.

This rearrangement joins TRBV2 to TRBJ2-3, with D uncertain. The germline V gene has CDR1 SNHLY and CDR2 FYNNEI. V lost 4 bases and J lost 1, with 12 bases in between. The CDR3 has 15 residues. In DNA form, the CDR3 reads TGTGCCAGCAGTGCTAGTGACCCACGCACAGATACGCAGTATTTT. It is translated as CASSASDPRTDTQYF. The variable domain in full, with the rest retrieved from reference TRBV2 and TRBJ2-3, is EPEVTQTPSHQVTQMGQEVILRCVPISNHLYFYWYRQILGQKVEFLVSFYNNEISEKSEIFDDQFSVERPDGSNFTLKIRSTKLEDSAMYFCASSASDPRTDTQYFGPGTRLTVL.

The V call is TRBV5-1, the J call TRBJ2-6; 8 nucleotides agree with TRBD2. V gave up 6 bases and J gave up 4 bases; unmatched junction bases: 6. The CDR3 is made up of 15 amino acids. Germline assignment: CDR1 SGHRS and CDR2 YFSETQ. The CDR3 region has the DNA TGCGCCAGCAAACCGGGAGGGTCCGGGGCCAACGTCCTGACTTTC. Amino acids: CASKPGGSGANVLTF.

The chain employs TRBV4-3 and TRBJ2-2; the match to TRBD2 covers 16 bases. The germline V gene encodes CDR1 LGHNA and CDR2 YSLEER. The CDR3 length is 19 residues. V shed 2 bases, J shed 4 bases, and the junction held 7 bases outside the gene matches. The CDR3 DNA follows: TGCGCCAGCAGCCAAAAAGGGACTAGCGGGGGGGCGGGCACCGGGGAGCTGTTTTTT. This translates into CASSQKGTSGGAGTGELFF.

The rearrangement links TRBV28 to TRBJ2-1; 8 nucleotides match TRBD1. Germline assignment: CDR1 MDHEN and CDR2 SYDVKM. This CDR3 is built from 16 residues. With V trimmed by 2 bases and J by 1 base, 4 bases remained unmatched. This chain's CDR3 is CASSLARDRSYNEQFF. DNA for the CDR3: TGTGCCAGCAGTTTAGCCCGGGACAGGTCCTACAATGAGCAGTTCTTC.

This chain uses TRBV11-2 with TRBJ2-7; the D gene is possibly TRBD2 (6 bases). Germline CDR1 SGHAT, CDR2 FQNNGV. The length of the CDR3 is 15 residues. V lost 5 bases, J lost 6 bases, and 20 bases lay in between. The CDR3: CASSVTGDQVFEQYF. CDR3 DNA sequence: TGTGCCAGCAGCGTTACGGGGGACCAGGTGTTCGAGCAGTACTTC.